A single sample is the source of the 22 T cell receptor beta chains below, sequenced in a study of T cell responses to AZD1222 COVID-19 vaccine. The assay was immunoSEQ multiplex PCR, and TCRdb's table has in-frame clones only and misses some. The table shows 95,000 or so clones, with roughly nine tenths occurring only once. This specimen was peripheral blood, taken 28 days after the second AZD1222 dose. These TCRs come from an adult who received the AZD1222 COVID-19 vaccine.

This chain connects TRBV27 to TRBJ1-6; 10 bases align to TRBD1. The CDR3 runs 15 residues. After removal of 4 bases from V and 5 bases from J, the junction contained 2 bases not matched to a gene. Germline-derived CDR1 and CDR2 are MNHEY and SMNVEV (reference sequence). For the CDR3, the DNA is TGTGCCAGCAGTTGGACAGGGGGTGATAATTCACCCCTCCACTTT. Protein: CASSWTGGDNSPLHF.

The CDR3 nucleotides are TGTGCCAGCAGTCTCGGACGGGGCGGAAATTCACCCCTCCACTTT. It specifies CASSLGRGGNSPLHF. This sequence joins TRBV6-5 and TRBJ1-6; a possible D gene is TRBD1 (5 bases). The CDR3 consists of 15 residues. The germline CDR1 and CDR2 sequences are MNHEY and SVGAGI. Trimming removed 5 bases from V and 7 bases from J, with 15 bases in between.

The chain employs TRBV13 and TRBJ1-2; the match to TRBD1 covers 8 bases. Germline V gene data show CDR1 as PRHDT and CDR2 as FYEKMQ (reference sequence). This CDR3 is built from 13 residues. Trimming at V came to 8 bases and at J to 4 bases, leaving 6 bases not matched to a gene. The CDR3 bases are TGTGCCAGCGAACGGACAGGGCGCTATGGCTACACCTTC. Protein product: CASERTGRYGYTF.

The rearrangement links TRBV7-2 to TRBJ1-1; D uncertain. V lost 4 bases and J lost 1, with 7 bases in between. Germline V lookup: CDR1 SGHTA, CDR2 FQGNSA. The CDR3 covers 13 residues. The DNA of the CDR3 is TGTGCCAGCAGCTCCGGGGAGAACACTGAAGCTTTCTTT. Residues: CASSSGENTEAFF.

The rearrangement links TRBV3-1 (or the pseudogene TRBV3-2) to TRBJ2-7; tentative D call: TRBD1 (6 bases). V shed 4 bases and J shed 3 bases, with 13 bases lying between them. Germline V lookup: CDR1 LGHDT, CDR2 YNNKEL (reference sequence). The length of the CDR3 is 14 residues. The chain's CDR3 is CASSLNRVGYEQYF. Written as DNA, the CDR3 is TGTGCCAGCAGCCTGAACAGGGTGGGCTACGAGCAGTACTTC.

This CDR3 reads CASSFRITPSTDTQYF. In DNA form, the CDR3 reads TGCGCCAGCAGCTTCAGGATCACCCCTAGCACAGATACGCAGTATTTT. The chain uses TRBV5-1 and TRBJ2-3; no clear D. This CDR3 region has 16 residues. V lost 2 bases and J 0 bases, leaving 13 bases between the germline ends. Germline V gene data show CDR1 as SGHRS and CDR2 as YFSETQ.

The chain uses TRBV11-2 and TRBJ2-5; 10 nucleotides line up with TRBD2. Germline lookup yields CDR1 SGHAT and CDR2 FQNNGV. V shed 2 bases and J 2 bases; nucleotides not matched to a gene: 2. The CDR3 spans 15 residues. The CDR3, as DNA: TGTGCCAGCAGCTTAAGGACTAGCGGACAAGAGACCCAGTACTTC. It codes for CASSLRTSGQETQYF.

The J gene is TRBJ2-2, the V gene TRBV18; D is unclear. The CDR3 has 14 residues. Germline loops: CDR1 KGHSH, CDR2 LQKENI. V lost 0 bases, J lost 6 bases, and 8 bases lay in between. This chain's CDR3 is CASSPPDYPGELFF. CDR3 bases: TGTGCCAGCTCACCACCCGATTACCCCGGGGAGCTGTTTTTT.

This clone came up once. The rearrangement links TRBV11-2 to TRBJ1-3, with D possibly matching TRBD1 (6 bases). Germline CDR1 and CDR2: SGHAT and FQNNGV. The length of the CDR3 is 17 residues. V lost 1 base, J lost 0 bases, and 13 bases lay in between. The CDR3 DNA reads as TGTGCCAGCAGCTTAGTCCTTGGACAGCTCTCTGGAAACACCATATATTTT. Translated, it gives CASSLVLGQLSGNTIYF.

This chain uses TRBV6-5 with TRBJ1-2; D is unresolved. Per the germline V gene, CDR1 is MNHEY and CDR2 is SVGAGI. V was trimmed by 2 bases and J by 6 bases, leaving 16 bases between them. CDR3 length equals 15 residues. The CDR3 reads CASSYPRVGGDGYTF. The CDR3, as DNA: TGTGCCAGCAGTTACCCCCGCGTAGGCGGGGATGGCTACACCTTC.

The chain carries TRBV30 and TRBJ1-2; 7 positions match TRBD1. The CDR3 contains 13 residues. The germline CDR1 and CDR2 sequences are GTSNPN and SVGIG (reference sequence). Losses at the gene ends were 4 bases for V and 7 bases for J; bases not matched to a gene: 9. DNA of the CDR3: TGTGCCTGGACCCCCGGGACAGACCTTGGCTACACCTTC. Translation gives CAWTPGTDLGYTF.

The gene calls are TRBV18 and TRBJ2-1; 12 bases align to TRBD2. The CDR3 is made up of 16 amino acids. CDR1 is KGHSH and CDR2 is LQKENI in the germline V gene. V gave up 7 bases and J gave up 1 base; unmatched junction bases: 5. CDR3 sequence reads: CASFPGTSGSYNEQFF. DNA of the CDR3: TGTGCCAGCTTCCCCGGGACTAGCGGGTCCTACAATGAGCAGTTCTTC.

The chain couples TRBV5-1 to TRBJ2-2; either TRBD1 or TRBD2 may fit D (5 bases each). Germline loops: CDR1 SGHRS, CDR2 YFSETQ. This CDR3 is 15 amino acids long. Trimming removed 0 bases at V and 4 bases at J, with 10 bases between. CDR3 in amino acids: CASSLVGGVTGELFF. CDR3 in DNA: TGCGCCAGCAGCTTGGTTGGGGGAGTCACCGGGGAGCTGTTTTTT.

This clone showed up just a few times. The chain couples TRBV6-4 to TRBJ2-3, with TRBD2 identical over 9 bases. CDR3 length: 16 amino acids. Trimming cost V 0 bases and J 1 base; bases outside gene matches: 2. Germline V gene sequence: CDR1 MRHNA, CDR2 SNTAGT. The CDR3 region is CASSDSASGGTDTQYF. The CDR3 DNA reads TGTGCCAGCAGTGACTCGGCTAGCGGGGGCACAGATACGCAGTATTTT.

J is TRBJ1-2 and V is TRBV19; D gene unclear. From germline, CDR1 is LNHDA and CDR2 SQIVND (reference sequence). The length of the CDR3 is 15 residues. V lost 3 bases and J 4 bases, leaving 15 bases between the germline ends. As DNA, the CDR3 is TGTGCCAGTAGTATCCCCGGACGGAAGTTCTATGGCTACACCTTC. This codes for CASSIPGRKFYGYTF.

This clone was counted a single time. The rearrangement joins TRBV6-2 or TRBV6-3 to TRBJ1-4; 9 bases fit TRBD1. Trimming at V came to 5 bases and at J to 0 bases, leaving 4 bases not matched to a gene. The CDR3 is 16 amino acids. CDR1 is MNHEY, CDR2 SVGEGT, per germline. The CDR3 DNA reads TGTGCCAGCAGTCCCGGGACAGGGACAACTAATGAAAAACTGTTTTTT. Protein: CASSPGTGTTNEKLFF.

This chain connects TRBV30 to TRBJ1-4; 8 bases line up with TRBD1. This CDR3 is 14 amino acids long. V lost 2 bases to trimming and J lost 8 bases; unmatched junction nucleotides: 7. Looked up from germline, CDR1 is GTSNPN and CDR2 is SVGIG (reference sequence). The CDR3: CAWSPWTGMEKLFF. CDR3 DNA sequence: TGTGCCTGGAGTCCATGGACAGGGATGGAAAAACTGTTTTTT.

J is TRBJ2-2 and V is TRBV29-1; 11 bases fit TRBD2. Trimming took 5 bases from V and 5 from J; bases not matched to a gene: 4. Looked up from germline, CDR1 is SQVTM and CDR2 is ANQGSEA. CDR3 length: 14 amino acids. CDR3 bases: TGCAGCGTTAGACTAGCGGGAAGGACCGGGGAGCTGTTTTTT. Translating it yields CSVRLAGRTGELFF.

The chain recombines TRBV5-4 with TRBJ2-5, with a weak D call TRBD1 (5 bases). Germline assignment: CDR1 SGHNT and CDR2 YYREEE (reference sequence). CDR3 length equals 14 residues. The V gene lost 1 base and the J gene lost 5 bases, with 12 bases spanning the gap. For the CDR3, the DNA is TGTGCCAGCAGCTTGAGGGGCCTGTCGGAGACCCAGTACTTC. Translating it yields CASSLRGLSETQYF.

This sequence joins TRBV7-9 and TRBJ1-4; a weak D match, TRBD1 (5 bases). The V gene lost 5 bases and the J gene lost 3 bases, with 10 bases spanning the gap. The CDR3 contains 14 residues. CDR1 and CDR2 (germline): SEHNR, FQNEAQ (reference sequence). The CDR3 reads CASSLGEANEKLFF. In nucleotides, the CDR3 is TGTGCCAGCAGCCTGGGGGAAGCTAATGAAAAACTGTTTTTT.

V usage is TRBV12-3 or TRBV12-4 and J usage is TRBJ1-1; 10 bases fit TRBD1. The CDR3 has 11 amino acids. V shed 6 bases and J 11 bases; nucleotides not matched to a gene: 3. The DNA for the CDR3 is TGTGCCAGCAGCCGGGGACAGGGGGCTTTCTTT. Protein sequence: CASSRGQGAFF.

The chain joins TRBV5-6 to TRBJ2-1; 9 nucleotides align to TRBD2. The germline V gene has CDR1 SGHDT and CDR2 YYEEEE. This CDR3 comprises 14 residues. V lost 4 bases to trimming and J lost 7 bases; unmatched junction nucleotides: 6. In DNA, the CDR3 is TGTGCCAGCAGCGGGGGACTAGCTTGGAATGAGCAGTTCTTC. Translated, it gives CASSGGLAWNEQFF.